This T cell receptor beta chain was identified during a study of spatial heterogeneity in lung cancer. Findings and limits, study-wide: Detection of ubiquitous tumor TCRs in blood was higher at resection than follow-up.

In regard to this clonotype: Its target is unknown.

Trimming cost V 3 bases and J 2 bases, with 4 bases left between them. Per the germline V gene, CDR1 is LGHDT and CDR2 is YNNKEL (reference sequence). The CDR3 runs 12 residues. This sample's time point: blood at routine non-recurrence follow-up after resection. Every cDNA TCR molecule received its own unique molecular identifier. TCRdb re-called the 5' RACE reads with MiXCR, one entry per CDR3 protein. Among 85,000 to 100,000 distinct CDR3 sequences listed, approximately 19% were seen once. The sample consisted of PBMCs, taken at follow-up. The receptor comes from a male donor with early-stage non-small cell lung cancer. The rearrangement joins TRBV3-1 to TRBJ2-5, with D hard to call. The CDR3 coding sequence is TGTGCCAGCAGCCACGCACAAGAGACCCAGTACTTC. This sequence encodes CASSHAQETQYF.